The sequence of this TCR beta chain was determined in a study of blood T cells in healthy people across ages. CDR1 and CDR2 (germline): LGHDT, YNNKEL (reference sequence). The V gene lost 3 bases and the J gene lost 2 bases, with 12 bases spanning the gap. CDR3 length: 15 amino acids. The use of a sample-barcoded 5' primer and a J-beta primer mix characterized a second PCR of about 7 to 12 cycles. TCRdb reprocessed the 5' RACE reads via MiXCR and lists one record per CDR3 protein. Of some 1.4 million distinct CDR3 sequences listed, about 43% are singletons. Study conclusions and caveats: Age advanced and TCR beta diversity per million T cells fell, roughly linearly.

Points on this clonotype: Its antigen remains unidentified.

J is TRBJ2-3 and V is TRBV3-1; maybe TRBD1 (6 bases). The specimen was blood. The origin of this receptor is a woman between 18 and 30 years old in good health. CDR3 sequence reads: CASSHPGQSTDTQYF. In nucleotides, the CDR3 is TGTGCCAGCAGCCACCCGGGACAATCCACAGATACGCAGTATTTT.